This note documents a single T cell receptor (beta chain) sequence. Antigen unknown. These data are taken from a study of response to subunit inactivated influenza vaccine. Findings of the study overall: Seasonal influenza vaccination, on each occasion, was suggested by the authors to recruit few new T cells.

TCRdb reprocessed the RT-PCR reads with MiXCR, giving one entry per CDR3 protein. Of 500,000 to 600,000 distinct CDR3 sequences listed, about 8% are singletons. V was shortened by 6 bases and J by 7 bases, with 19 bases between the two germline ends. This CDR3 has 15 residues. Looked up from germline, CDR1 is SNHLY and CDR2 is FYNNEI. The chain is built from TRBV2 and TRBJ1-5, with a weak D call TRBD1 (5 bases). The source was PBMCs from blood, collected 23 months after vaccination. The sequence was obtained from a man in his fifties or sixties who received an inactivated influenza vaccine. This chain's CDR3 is CASRVGSGNNQPQHF. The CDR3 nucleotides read TGTGCCAGCAGGGTTGGGTCAGGGAATAACCAGCCCCAGCATTTT.